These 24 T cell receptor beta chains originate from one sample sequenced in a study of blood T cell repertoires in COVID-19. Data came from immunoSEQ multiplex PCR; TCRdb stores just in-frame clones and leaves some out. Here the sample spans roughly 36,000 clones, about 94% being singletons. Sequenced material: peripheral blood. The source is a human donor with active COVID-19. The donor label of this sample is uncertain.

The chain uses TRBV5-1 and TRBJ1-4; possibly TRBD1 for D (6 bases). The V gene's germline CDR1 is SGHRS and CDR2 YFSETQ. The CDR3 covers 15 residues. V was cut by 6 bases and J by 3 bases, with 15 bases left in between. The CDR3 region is CASKAYWGPNEKLFF. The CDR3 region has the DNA TGCGCCAGCAAAGCTTATTGGGGGCCTAATGAAAAACTGTTTTTT.

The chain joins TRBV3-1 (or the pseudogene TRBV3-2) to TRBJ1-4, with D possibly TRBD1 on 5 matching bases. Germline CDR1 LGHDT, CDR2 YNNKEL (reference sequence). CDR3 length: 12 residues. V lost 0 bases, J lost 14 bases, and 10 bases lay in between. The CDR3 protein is CASSQDAGGLFF. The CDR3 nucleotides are TGTGCCAGCAGCCAAGATGCTGGGGGGCTGTTTTTT.

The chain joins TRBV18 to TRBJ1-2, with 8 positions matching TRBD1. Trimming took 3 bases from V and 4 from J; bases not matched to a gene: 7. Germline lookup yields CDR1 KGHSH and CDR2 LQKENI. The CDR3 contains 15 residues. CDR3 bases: TGTGCCAGCTCACCCGACAGGGGAGGAAGCTATGGCTACACCTTC. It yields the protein CASSPDRGGSYGYTF.

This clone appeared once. The CDR3 DNA follows: TGTGCCAGCGGAACAGGGTCAGTCGACGAGCAGTACTTC. This sequence encodes CASGTGSVDEQYF. This chain connects TRBV6-5 to TRBJ2-7; weak D call: TRBD1 (6 bases). The CDR3 contains 13 residues. V lost 8 bases to trimming and J lost 5 bases, with 16 bases between them. Germline-derived CDR1 and CDR2 are MNHEY and SVGAGI.

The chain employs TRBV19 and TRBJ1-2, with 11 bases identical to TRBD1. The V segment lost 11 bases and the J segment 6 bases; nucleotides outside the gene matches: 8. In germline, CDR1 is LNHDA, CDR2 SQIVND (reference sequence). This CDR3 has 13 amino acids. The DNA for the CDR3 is TGTGCCTCACGGACAGGGGGCTTTAATGGCTACACCTTC. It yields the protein CASRTGGFNGYTF. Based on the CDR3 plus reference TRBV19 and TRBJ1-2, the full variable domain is DGGITQSPKYLFRKEGQNVTLSCEQNLNHDAMYWYRQDPGQGLRLIYYSQIVNDFQKGDIAEGYSVSREKKESFPLTVTSAQKNPTAFYLCASRTGGFNGYTFGSGTRLTVV.

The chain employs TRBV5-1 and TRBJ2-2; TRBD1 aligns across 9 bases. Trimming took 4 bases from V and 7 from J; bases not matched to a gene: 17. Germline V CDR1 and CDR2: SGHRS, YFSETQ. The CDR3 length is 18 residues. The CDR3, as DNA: TGCGCCAGCAGCCTACTACCAGGGACAGGGTTCAGGGTCGGGGAGCTGTTTTTT. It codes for CASSLLPGTGFRVGELFF.

CDR3 region: CASSVDRGYGYTF. CDR3 bases: TGCGCCAGCAGTGTGGACAGGGGCTATGGCTACACCTTC. The chain couples TRBV10-1 to TRBJ1-2, with 9 bases identical to TRBD1. This CDR3 is built from 13 residues. Germline values: CDR1 WNHNN, CDR2 SYGVQD (reference sequence). V was clipped by 4 bases and J by 4 bases; unmatched bases: 1.

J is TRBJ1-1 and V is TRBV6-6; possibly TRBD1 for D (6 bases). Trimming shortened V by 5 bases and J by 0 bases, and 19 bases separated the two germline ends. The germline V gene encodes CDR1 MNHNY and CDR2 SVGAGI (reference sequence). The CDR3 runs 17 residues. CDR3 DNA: TGTGCCAGCAGTCCCCGGACATTAAGGGGGTTGAACACTGAAGCTTTCTTT. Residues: CASSPRTLRGLNTEAFF.

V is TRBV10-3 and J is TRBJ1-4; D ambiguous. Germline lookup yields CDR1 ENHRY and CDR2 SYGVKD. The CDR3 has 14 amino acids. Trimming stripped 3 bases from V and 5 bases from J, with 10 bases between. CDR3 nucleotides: TGTGCCATCAGTGAATCACAGCCAAATGAAAAACTGTTTTTT. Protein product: CAISESQPNEKLFF.

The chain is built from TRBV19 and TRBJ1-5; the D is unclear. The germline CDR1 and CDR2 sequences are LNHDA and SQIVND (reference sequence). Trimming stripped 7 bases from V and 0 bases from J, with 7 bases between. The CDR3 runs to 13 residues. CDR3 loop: CASTSISNQPQHF. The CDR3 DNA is TGTGCCAGTACGTCTATTAGCAATCAGCCCCAGCATTTT. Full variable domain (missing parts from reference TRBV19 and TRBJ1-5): DGGITQSPKYLFRKEGQNVTLSCEQNLNHDAMYWYRQDPGQGLRLIYYSQIVNDFQKGDIAEGYSVSREKKESFPLTVTSAQKNPTAFYLCASTSISNQPQHFGDGTRLSIL.

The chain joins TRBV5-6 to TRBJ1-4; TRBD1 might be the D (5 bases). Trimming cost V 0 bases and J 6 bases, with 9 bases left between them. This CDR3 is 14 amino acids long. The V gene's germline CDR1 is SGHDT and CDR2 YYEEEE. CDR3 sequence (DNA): TGTGCCAGCAGCTTGGGCGCGGGGGATGAAAAACTGTTTTTT. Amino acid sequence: CASSLGAGDEKLFF.

CDR3 amino acids: CASSYGLAGSETQYF. CDR3 DNA: TGTGCCAGCAGTTACGGACTAGCGGGTTCAGAGACCCAGTACTTC. The V call is TRBV6-2 or TRBV6-3, the J call TRBJ2-5; TRBD2 aligns across 11 bases. The germline CDR1 and CDR2 sequences are MNHEY and SVGEGT. This CDR3 has 15 amino acids. With V trimmed by 2 bases and J by 4 bases, 3 bases remained unmatched.

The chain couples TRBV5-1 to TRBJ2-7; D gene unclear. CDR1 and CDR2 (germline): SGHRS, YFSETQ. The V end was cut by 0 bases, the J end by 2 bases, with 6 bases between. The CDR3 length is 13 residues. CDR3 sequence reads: CASSLVSTYEQYF. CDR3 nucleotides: TGCGCCAGCAGCTTGGTGTCCACCTACGAGCAGTACTTC.

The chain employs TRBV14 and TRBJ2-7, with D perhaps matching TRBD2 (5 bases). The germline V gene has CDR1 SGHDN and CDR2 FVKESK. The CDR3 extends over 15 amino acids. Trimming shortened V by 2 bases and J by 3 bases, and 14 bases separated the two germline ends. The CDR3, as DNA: TGTGCCAGCAGCCAATCAGCGGTTAGGGTCTACGAGCAGTACTTC. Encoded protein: CASSQSAVRVYEQYF. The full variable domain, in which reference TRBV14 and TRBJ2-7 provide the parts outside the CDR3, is EAGVTQFPSHSVIEKGQTVTLRCDPISGHDNLYWYRRVMGKEIKFLLHFVKESKQDESGMPNNRFLAERTGGTYSTLKVQPAELEDSGVYFCASSQSAVRVYEQYFGPGTRLTVT.

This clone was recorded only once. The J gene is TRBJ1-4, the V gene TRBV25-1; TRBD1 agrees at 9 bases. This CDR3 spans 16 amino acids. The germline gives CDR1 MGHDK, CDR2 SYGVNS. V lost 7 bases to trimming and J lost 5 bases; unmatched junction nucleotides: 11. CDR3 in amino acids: CASKADRGGVNEKLFF. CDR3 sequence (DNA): TGTGCCAGCAAGGCGGACAGGGGTGGGGTAAATGAAAAACTGTTTTTT.

The CDR3 here is CASSTVGGTGSLETQYF. CDR3 sequence (DNA): TGTGCCAGCAGCACGGTGGGAGGGACAGGGTCTCTGGAGACCCAGTACTTC. The chain joins TRBV5-8 to TRBJ2-5, with TRBD1 matching 9 bases. Germline assignment: CDR1 SGHTS and CDR2 YDEGEE. The V segment lost 4 bases and the J segment 5 bases; nucleotides outside the gene matches: 15. The CDR3 sequence is 17 residues long.

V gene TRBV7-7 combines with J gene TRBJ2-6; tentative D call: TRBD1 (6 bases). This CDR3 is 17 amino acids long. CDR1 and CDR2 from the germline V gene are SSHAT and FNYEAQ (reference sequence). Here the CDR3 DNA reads TGTGCTAGAAAACTCTGGGGGCGAGGACCTGGGGCCAACGTCCTGACTTTC. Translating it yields CARKLWGRGPGANVLTF.

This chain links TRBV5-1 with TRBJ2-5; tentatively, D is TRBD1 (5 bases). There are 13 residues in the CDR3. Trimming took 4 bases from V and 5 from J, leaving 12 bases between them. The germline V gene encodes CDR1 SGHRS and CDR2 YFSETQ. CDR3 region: CASSQQDAETQYF. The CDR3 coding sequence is TGCGCCAGCAGCCAACAGGATGCGGAGACCCAGTACTTC.

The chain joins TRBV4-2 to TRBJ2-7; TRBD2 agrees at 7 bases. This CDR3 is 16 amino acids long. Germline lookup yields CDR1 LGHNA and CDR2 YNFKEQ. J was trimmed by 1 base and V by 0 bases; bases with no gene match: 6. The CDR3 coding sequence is TGTGCCAGCAGCCAAGATCGGGGGGTTGGATCCTACGAGCAGTACTTC. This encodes CASSQDRGVGSYEQYF.

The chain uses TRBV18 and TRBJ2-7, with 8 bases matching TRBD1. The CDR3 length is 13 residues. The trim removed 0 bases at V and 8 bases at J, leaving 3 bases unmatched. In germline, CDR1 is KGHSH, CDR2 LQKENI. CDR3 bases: TGTGCCAGCTCACCACCGGGACAGGACCAGCAGTACTTC. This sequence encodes CASSPPGQDQQYF.

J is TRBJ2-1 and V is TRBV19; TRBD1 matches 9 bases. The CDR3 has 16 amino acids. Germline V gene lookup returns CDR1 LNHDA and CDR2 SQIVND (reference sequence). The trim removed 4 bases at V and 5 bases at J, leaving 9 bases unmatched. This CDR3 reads CASSTSTGGTHNEQFF. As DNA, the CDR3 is TGTGCCAGTAGTACCTCTACAGGGGGCACGCACAATGAGCAGTTCTTC.

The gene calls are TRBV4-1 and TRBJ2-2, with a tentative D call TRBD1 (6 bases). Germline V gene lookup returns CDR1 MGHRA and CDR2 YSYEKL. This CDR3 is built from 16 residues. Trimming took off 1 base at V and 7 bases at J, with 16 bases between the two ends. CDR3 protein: CASSQAPRQVDGELFF. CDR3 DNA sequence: TGCGCCAGCAGCCAAGCCCCCAGACAGGTGGACGGGGAGCTGTTTTTT.

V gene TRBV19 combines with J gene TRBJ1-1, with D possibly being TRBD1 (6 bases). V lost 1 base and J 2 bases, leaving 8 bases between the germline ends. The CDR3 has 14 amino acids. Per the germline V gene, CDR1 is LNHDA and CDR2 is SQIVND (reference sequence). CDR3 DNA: TGTGCCAGTAGTATAGGGGGGCAAAACACTGAAGCTTTCTTT. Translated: CASSIGGQNTEAFF.

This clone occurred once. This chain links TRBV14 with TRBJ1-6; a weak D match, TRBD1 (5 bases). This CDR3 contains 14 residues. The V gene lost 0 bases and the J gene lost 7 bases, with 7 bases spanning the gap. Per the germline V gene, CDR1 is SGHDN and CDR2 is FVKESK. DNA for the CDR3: TGTGCCAGCAGCCAAGAGACAGCCAATTCACCCCTCCACTTT. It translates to CASSQETANSPLHF.